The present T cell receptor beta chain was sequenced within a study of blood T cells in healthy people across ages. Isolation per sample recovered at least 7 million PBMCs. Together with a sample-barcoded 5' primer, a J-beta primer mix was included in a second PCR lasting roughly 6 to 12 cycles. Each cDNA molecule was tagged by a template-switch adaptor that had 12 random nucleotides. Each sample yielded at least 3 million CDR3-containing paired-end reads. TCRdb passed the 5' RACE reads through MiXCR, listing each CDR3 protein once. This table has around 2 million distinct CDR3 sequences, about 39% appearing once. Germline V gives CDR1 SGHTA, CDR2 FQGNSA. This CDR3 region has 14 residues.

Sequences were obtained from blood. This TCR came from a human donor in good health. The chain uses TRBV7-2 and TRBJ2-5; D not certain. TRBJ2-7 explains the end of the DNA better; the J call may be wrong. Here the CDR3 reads CASSLAPQSYEQYF. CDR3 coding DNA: TGTGCCAGCAGCTTAGCCCCGCAATCCTACGAGCAGTACTTC.